The entry below describes one T cell receptor (beta chain). It has no known antigen specificity. Base qualities are not provided; no much larger clone lies one nucleotide away. The cohort comprised 666 healthy bone marrow donors. At the time of sampling, every cohort member was nominally healthy, though immune exposures that went unrecorded were likely present. The donor was CMV seronegative and was included in the group of hundreds of seronegative cohort members. A peripheral blood sample was collected from each donor, and TCR beta sequencing was performed on peripheral blood mononuclear cells. Genomic DNA extraction from the blood cell samples was performed with the Qiagen DNeasy Blood Extraction Kit. The data are from a study of cytomegalovirus exposure and HLA in healthy donors (dated by TCRdb to about 2017). Broadly, across the study: An earlier analysis of more than 550 of the donors reported 250 to 300 Gb of sequence data and 117 million unique TCR beta sequences obtained from about 180 million T cells. An early release covering 500 to 750 HLA-typed donors comprised around 300 gigabases of sequencing data and around 85 million unique TCR sequences. The genetic ancestry cluster associated with self-reported Caucasian donors included 80% to 90% of the 350 to 500 genotyped donors. The study aimed to test whether signatures of past pathogen exposure could be identified by cataloging public T cell receptors. The study used immunosequencing to profile the T cell repertoires of around 600 subjects and linked those repertoires to cytomegalovirus serostatus. A separate validation cohort of roughly 130 different subjects was used in addition to the roughly 670-subject first cohort. The study combined high-throughput TCR immunosequencing, statistical association of individual TCRs with disease status, and machine learning to predict cytomegalovirus infection status. To study patterns of TCR occurrence, a later analysis re-analyzed previously published TCR beta repertoires from 650 to 750 donors and added high-resolution HLA genotyping. Rather than using new phenotypic data, the later analysis identified candidate immune exposures from TCR beta sequences and from how often those sequences occurred across donors. In an earlier analysis of 587 of the donors, high-throughput TCR beta sequencing was used to judge whether each TCR beta V gene segment behaved as functional or pseudogenic. Donor age, sex, ethnicity and CMV serostatus were collected together with the repertoire data. In a later genetic analysis, genome-wide SNP genotypes for about three fifths of the 666 donors were used, and that subset was treated as a discovery cohort. Every repertoire in the discovery cohort had been generated on one and the same sequencing platform. Class I and class II HLA loci were covered by the typing at four-digit resolution. Typing coverage differed by locus: A, B, C, DRB1 and DQB1 were typed in roughly 620-630 donors, DQA1 in 500 to 550, DPA1 in 600 to 610, and DPB1 in around 490. Because of strong linkage in the cohort, roughly five DR-DQ haplotypes were treated as single units for association and clustering. Among approximately 370 genotyped donors of the cohort, an average of approximately 220,000 unique TCR beta nucleotide sequences was sequenced per donor, of which about 18% were non-productive. Overall results and qualifications from the work: Most TCR sequences were seen in very few donors, while some public TCRs were found in many individuals. A total of around 150 TCR beta chains were listed by the study as associated with cytomegalovirus. Presence/absence analyses assumed roughly uniform sequencing depth across donors, an assumption that may not hold. V-gene and J-gene trimming of TCR beta chains was associated with a missense DCLRE1C variant in a later genetic analysis, and the association was replicated in an independent cohort. Assigning TCR associations to individual alleles was difficult when HLA alleles, especially DR and DQ, strongly co-occurred. Compared with equally common non-associated chains, HLA-associated TCR beta chains in a later analysis were more clonally expanded and had lower generation probabilities. In a later analysis, several top co-occurrence clusters were reported to appear linked to parvovirus B19, influenza, CMV and Epstein-Barr virus. For the cohort, immune exposure information was limited to CMV serostatus. According to a later analysis, most CMV-associated TCR beta chains appeared to be HLA-restricted, and the HLA associations seemed to be driven largely by CMV exposure. Because HLA typing was unavailable for some donors at each locus, only the typed subset was used in association tests. According to the authors, the approach could potentially be generalized to other disease states and immunological phenotypes. The cohort was sequenced for TCR beta chains only, and without alpha or paired-chain data the features that could be detected were limited. A few of the identified cytomegalovirus-associated TCR beta chains were confirmed in vitro to be specific for cytomegalovirus antigens. Cytomegalovirus status was reported to be diagnosed by the classifier with high specificity and sensitivity in both the original and validation cohorts. Correlated functional status among segregating V segments might reflect linkage disequilibrium, but an unknown experimental factor could not be ruled out. A later analysis found that TCR association rates varied across HLA loci, with DRB1 alleles showing the most associated TCRs and HLA-C alleles the fewest. A further reported finding was that TCR beta sequences accurately predicted the HLA-A and HLA-B alleles for most subjects in the first cohort. According to a later genetic analysis, donors in an Asian-associated ancestry cluster had fewer N-insertions in productive TCRs than the approximately 630-donor mean. The 87-base-pair reads could not distinguish some IMGT-functional V segments, including TRBV6-2 and TRBV6-3, so those segments were excluded. A cluster of highly shared sequence variants was judged likely to be a technical artifact of the sequencing pipeline. In an earlier analysis of 587 of the donors, most TCR beta V segments were observed in productive rearrangements about 90% or about 30% of the time, broadly matching IMGT annotations. A later analysis associated 15,000 to 20,000 TCR beta sequences with specific HLA alleles at a false discovery rate of 0.05. Approximately 16 rarely observed V segments, including chromosome 9 orphons, were excluded from the earlier analysis of several hundred of the donors because counts were too low.

Libraries were built with the immunoSEQ multiplex PCR assay. The multiplex PCR relied on a mix of 60 forward primers for TCR Vbeta segments and 13 reverse primers for TCR Jbeta segments. Amplification of the CDR3 region of rearranged TCR beta genes was performed with a multiplex PCR assay on genomic DNA. The amplified TCR beta libraries were sequenced on the Illumina HiSeq System as 87-base-pair reads. The original pipeline was this. Across the 670 or so repertoires, a later analysis counted roughly 77 million unique TCR beta chains, 9 million to 14 million of which were shared by at least two donors. Raw reads were error-corrected and collapsed into unique sequences by a nearest-neighbor algorithm in which closely related sequences were merged to remove PCR and sequencing errors. V, D and J gene segments were assigned by aligning CDR3 sequences to IMGT reference sequences. For a sequence to be retained, at least a six-nucleotide match to both a V gene segment and a J gene segment was required. A rearrangement counted as productive if the CDR3 had no stop codons and remained in frame with V and J, and every other rearrangement counted as non-productive. Following IMGT convention, CDR3 was defined as the stretch from the second conserved V-encoded cysteine up to the conserved J-encoded phenylalanine. The earlier analysis of 450 to 750 of the donors excluded any sequence lacking an unambiguous match to a single V gene segment. In an earlier analysis of approximately 550 of the donors, V segments were called functional above 56.7% productive rearrangements and were called segregating when the between-donor standard deviation exceeded 5%. A statistical classification framework was built to diagnose cytomegalovirus status from the catalog of TCR beta chain sequences. A later analysis assigned V and J genes by comparing TCR nucleotide sequences with IMGT/GENE-DB human TR gene sequences. Using the TCRdist pipeline, a later analysis assigned CDR3 sequences along with most-parsimonious VDJ recombination scenarios. In a later analysis, every TCR beta chain was defined by the combination of its CDR3 amino acid sequence and its V-gene family, and reads without a unique V-gene family were dropped. As a way to deal with suspected cross-contamination and a sequencing artifact, a later analysis dropped approximately 590 nucleotide sequences that were highly shared and had low generation probability. In a later analysis, a clonal expansion index for each public chain was calculated from normalized within-repertoire ranks of inferred template counts. In a later analysis, generation probabilities were computed with a VDJ recombination model fitted to out-of-frame rearrangements, and the resulting probabilities were checked against IGoR. In a later analysis, TCR-TCR, TCR-HLA and TCR-CMV co-occurrence was scored with hypergeometric tests, and a repertoire-size bias correction was applied to TCR pairs. False discovery rates were estimated in a later analysis by permuting HLA or CMV assignments 20 times. In a later analysis, co-occurring TCRs were grouped with DBSCAN, and TCRdist sequence similarity was added when clustering was performed within HLA-allele-positive subsets. Repertoires with fewer than 30,000 or more than 120,000 public chains were left out of co-occurrence clustering, as were roughly five repertoires with anomalous nucleotide sharing. TCRdb carries this immuneACCESS record with in-frame sequences only. Its versions omit some clonotypes, under half of them owing to an unresolved V gene in the studies checked, with the rest unexplained. V and J calls and clone size are copied from that table; D and trimming were computed from the DNA. The sample table shows around 35,000 clones, and 80% to 90% are seen once. The top ten clonotypes cover 7.5% to 10% of the sample.

V is cut back by 6 bases and J by 5 bases, with 10 bases in the junction unmatched. Counted from cysteine to phenylalanine, this CDR3 has 15 amino acids. Only CDR3 DNA is held: 45 bases, read in frame from base 1. The CDR1 and CDR2 encoded by the germline V gene are MDHEN and SYDVKM. This receptor was obtained from a middle-aged woman in good health and CMV-seronegative. Sequenced: PBMCs. This sequence uses TRBV28 and TRBJ2-1; 7 bases in between match TRBD1. CDR3 reads: CASRGRDSPDNEQFF. The sequence in DNA is TGTGCCAGCAGAGGCCGGGACAGTCCTGACAATGAGCAGTTCTTC.